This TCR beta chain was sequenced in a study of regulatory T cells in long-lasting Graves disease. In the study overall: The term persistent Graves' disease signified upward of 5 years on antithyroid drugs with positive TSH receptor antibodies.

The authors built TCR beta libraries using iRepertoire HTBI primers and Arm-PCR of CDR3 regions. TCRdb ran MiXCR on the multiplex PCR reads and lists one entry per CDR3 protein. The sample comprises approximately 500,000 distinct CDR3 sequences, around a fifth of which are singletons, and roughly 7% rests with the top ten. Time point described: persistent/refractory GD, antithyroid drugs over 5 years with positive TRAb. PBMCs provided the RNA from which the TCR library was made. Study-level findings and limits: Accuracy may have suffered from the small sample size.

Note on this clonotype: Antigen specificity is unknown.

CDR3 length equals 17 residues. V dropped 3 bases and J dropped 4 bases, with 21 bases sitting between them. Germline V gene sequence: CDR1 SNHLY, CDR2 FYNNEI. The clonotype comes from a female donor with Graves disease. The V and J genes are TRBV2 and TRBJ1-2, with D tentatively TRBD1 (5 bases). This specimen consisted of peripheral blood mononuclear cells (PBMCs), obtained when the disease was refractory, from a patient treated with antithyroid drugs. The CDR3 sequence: CASSEWLSGRGTYGYTF. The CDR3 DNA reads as TGTGCCAGCAGTGAGTGGCTATCGGGACGGGGTACCTATGGCTACACCTTC.